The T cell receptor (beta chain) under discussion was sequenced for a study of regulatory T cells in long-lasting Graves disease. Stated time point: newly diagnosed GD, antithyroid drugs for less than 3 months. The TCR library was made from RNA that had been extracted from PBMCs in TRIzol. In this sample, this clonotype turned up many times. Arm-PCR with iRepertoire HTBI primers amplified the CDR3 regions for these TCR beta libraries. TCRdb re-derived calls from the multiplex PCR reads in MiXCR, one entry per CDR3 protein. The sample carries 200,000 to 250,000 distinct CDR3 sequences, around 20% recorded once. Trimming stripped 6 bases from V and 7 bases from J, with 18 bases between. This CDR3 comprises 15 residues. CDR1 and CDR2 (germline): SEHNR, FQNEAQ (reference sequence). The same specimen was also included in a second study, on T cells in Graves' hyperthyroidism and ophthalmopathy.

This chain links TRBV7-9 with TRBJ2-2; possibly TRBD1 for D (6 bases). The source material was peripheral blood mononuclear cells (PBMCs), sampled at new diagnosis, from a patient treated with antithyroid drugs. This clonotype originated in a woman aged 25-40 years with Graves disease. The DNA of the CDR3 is TGTGCCAGCAGATTACTGCCACAGGGAATCGGGGAGCTGTTTTTT. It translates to CASRLLPQGIGELFF.